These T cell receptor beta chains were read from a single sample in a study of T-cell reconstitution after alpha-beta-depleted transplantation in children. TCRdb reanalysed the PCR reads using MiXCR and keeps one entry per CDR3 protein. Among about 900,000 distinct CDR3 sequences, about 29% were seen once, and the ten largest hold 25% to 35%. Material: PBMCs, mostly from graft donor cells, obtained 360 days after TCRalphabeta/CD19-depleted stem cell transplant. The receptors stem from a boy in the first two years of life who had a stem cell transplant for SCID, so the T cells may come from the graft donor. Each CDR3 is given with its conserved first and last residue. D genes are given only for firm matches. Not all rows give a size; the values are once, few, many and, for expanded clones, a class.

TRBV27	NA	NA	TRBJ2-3	CASSLKRTDTQYF	TGTGCCAGCAGTTTAAAGCGCACAGATACGCAGTATTTT
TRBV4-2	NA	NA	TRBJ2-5	CASSQEWRGGETQYF	TGTGCCAGCAGCCAAGAGTGGAGGGGGGGAGAGACCCAGTACTTC
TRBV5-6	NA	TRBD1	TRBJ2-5	CASRPADREKTQYF	TGTGCCAGCAGACCGGCGGACAGGGAGAAGACCCAGTACTTC
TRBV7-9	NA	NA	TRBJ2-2	CASSQTGGRNTGELFF	TGTGCCAGCAGCCAGACCGGGGGGCGGAACACCGGGGAGCTGTTTTTT
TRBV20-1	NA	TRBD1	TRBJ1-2	CSAIPGQGFLYGYTF	TGCAGTGCGATTCCGGGACAGGGATTCCTATATGGCTACACCTTC
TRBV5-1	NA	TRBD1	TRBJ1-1	CASSLDGTGGNTEAFF	TGCGCCAGCAGCTTGGATGGGACAGGGGGGAACACTGAAGCTTTCTTT
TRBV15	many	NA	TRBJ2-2	CATSRGTGAPGELFF	TGTGCCACCAGCAGAGGGACGGGGGCTCCCGGGGAGCTGTTTTTT
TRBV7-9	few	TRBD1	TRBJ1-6	CASSLWDRENSPLHF	TGTGCCAGCAGCCTCTGGGACAGGGAAAATTCACCCCTCCACTTT
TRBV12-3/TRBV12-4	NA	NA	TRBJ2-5	CASSSGNGETQYF	TGTGCCAGCAGTTCGGGAAACGGAGAGACCCAGTACTTC
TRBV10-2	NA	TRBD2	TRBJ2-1	CASSRLAGGPRNNEQFF	TGCGCCAGCAGTAGACTAGCGGGGGGCCCTAGAAACAATGAGCAGTTCTTC
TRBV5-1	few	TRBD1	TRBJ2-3	CASSFYPQGAEDTQYF	TGCGCCAGCAGCTTCTACCCCCAGGGGGCGGAAGATACGCAGTATTTT